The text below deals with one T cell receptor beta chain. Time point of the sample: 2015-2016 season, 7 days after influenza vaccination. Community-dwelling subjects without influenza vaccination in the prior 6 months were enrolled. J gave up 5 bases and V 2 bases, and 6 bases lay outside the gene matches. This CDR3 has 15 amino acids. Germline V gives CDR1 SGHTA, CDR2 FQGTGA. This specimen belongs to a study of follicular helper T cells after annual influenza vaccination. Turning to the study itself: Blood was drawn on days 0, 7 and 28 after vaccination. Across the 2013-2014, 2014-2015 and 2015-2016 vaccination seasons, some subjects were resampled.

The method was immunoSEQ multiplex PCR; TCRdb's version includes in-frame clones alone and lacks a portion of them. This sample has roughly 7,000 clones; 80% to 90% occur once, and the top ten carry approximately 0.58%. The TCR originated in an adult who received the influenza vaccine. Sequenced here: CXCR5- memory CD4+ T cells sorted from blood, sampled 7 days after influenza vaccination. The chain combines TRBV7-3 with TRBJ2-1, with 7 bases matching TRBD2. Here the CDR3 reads CASSLDGLADNEQFF. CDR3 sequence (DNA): TGTGCCAGCAGCTTAGATGGTCTAGCGGACAATGAGCAGTTCTTC.